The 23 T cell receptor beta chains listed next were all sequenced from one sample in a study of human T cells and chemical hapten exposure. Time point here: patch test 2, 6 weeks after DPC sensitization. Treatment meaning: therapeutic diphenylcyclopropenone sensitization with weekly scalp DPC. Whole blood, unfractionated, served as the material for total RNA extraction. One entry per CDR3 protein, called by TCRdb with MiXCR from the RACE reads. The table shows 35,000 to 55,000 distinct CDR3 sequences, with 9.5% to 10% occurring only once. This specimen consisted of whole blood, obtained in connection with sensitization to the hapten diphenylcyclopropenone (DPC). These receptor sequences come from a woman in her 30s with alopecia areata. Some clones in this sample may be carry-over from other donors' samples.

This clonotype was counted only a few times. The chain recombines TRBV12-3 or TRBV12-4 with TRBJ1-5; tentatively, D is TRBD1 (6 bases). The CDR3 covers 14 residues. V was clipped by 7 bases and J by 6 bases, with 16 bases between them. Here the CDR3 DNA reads TGTGCCAGCACGGTAGGGGGGGGCGGTCAGCCCCAGCATTTT. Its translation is CASTVGGGGQPQHF.

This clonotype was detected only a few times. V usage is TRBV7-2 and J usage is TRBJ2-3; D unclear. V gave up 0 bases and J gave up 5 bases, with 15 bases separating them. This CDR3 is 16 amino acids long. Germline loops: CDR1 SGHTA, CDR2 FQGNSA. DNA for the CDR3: TGTGCCAGCAGCTTAGCGCAAACTACCCGAGGAGATACGCAGTATTTT. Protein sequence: CASSLAQTTRGDTQYF.

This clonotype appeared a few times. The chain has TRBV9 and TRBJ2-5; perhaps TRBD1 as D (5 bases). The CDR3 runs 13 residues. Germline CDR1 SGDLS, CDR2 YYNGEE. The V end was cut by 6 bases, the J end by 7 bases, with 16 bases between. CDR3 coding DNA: TGTGCCAGCAACTCGGGCGTTCAGGGGACCCAGTACTTC. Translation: CASNSGVQGTQYF.

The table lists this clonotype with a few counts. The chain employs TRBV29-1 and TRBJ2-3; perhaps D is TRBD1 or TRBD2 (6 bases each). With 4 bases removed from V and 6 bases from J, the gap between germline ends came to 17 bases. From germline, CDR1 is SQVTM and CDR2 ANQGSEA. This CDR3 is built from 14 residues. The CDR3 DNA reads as TGCAGCGTTGCGGGACGGGGGCACCCGGATACGCAGTATTTT. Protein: CSVAGRGHPDTQYF.

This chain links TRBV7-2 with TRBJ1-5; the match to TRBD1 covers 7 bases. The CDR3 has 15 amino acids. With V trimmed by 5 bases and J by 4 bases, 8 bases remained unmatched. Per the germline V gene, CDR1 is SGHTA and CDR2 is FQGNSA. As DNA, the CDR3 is TGTGCCAGCAGCGCGACAGGGACAAGGAATCAGCCCCAGCATTTT. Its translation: CASSATGTRNQPQHF.

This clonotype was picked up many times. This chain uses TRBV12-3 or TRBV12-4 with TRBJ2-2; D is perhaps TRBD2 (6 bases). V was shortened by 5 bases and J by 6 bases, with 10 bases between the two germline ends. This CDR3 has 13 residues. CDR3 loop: CASSLTSPGELFF. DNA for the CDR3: TGTGCCAGCAGTCTAACTAGCCCCGGGGAGCTGTTTTTT.

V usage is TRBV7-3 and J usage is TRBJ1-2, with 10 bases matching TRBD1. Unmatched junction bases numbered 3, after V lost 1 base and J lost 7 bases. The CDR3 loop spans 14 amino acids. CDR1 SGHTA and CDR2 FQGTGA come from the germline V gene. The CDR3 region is CASSLRQGASGYTF. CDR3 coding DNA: TGTGCCAGCAGCTTAAGACAGGGGGCAAGTGGCTACACCTTC. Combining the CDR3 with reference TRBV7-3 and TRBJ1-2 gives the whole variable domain GAGVSQTPSNKVTEKGKYVELRCDPISGHTALYWYRQSLGQGPEFLIYFQGTGAADDSGLPNDRFFAVRPEGSVSTLKIQRTERGDSAVYLCASSLRQGASGYTFGSGTRLTVV.

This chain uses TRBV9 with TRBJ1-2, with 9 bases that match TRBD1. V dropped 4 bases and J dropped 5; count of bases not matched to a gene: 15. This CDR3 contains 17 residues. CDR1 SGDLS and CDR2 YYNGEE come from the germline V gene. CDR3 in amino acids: CASSSQAGTGRRYGYTF. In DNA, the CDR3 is TGTGCCAGCAGCTCCCAGGCCGGGACAGGGCGACGTTATGGCTACACCTTC.

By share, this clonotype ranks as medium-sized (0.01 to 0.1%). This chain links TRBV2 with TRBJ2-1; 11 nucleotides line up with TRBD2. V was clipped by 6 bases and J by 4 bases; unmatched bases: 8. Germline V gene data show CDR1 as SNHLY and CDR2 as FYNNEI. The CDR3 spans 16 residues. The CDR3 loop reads CASSLASGGYYNEQFF. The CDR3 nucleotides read TGTGCCAGCAGCCTGGCTAGCGGGGGGTATTACAATGAGCAGTTCTTC.

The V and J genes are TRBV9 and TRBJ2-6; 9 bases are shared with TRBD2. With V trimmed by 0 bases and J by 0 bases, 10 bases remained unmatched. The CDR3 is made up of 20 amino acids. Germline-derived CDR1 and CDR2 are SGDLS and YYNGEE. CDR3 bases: TGTGCCAGCAGCGTAGTCCGATTAGCGGGGGATTCCTCTGGGGCCAACGTCCTGACTTTC. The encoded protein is CASSVVRLAGDSSGANVLTF.

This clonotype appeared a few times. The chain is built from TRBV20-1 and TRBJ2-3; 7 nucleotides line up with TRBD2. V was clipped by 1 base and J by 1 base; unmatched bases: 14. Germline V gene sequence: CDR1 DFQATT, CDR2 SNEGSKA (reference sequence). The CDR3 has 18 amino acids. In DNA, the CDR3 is TGCAGTGCTAGAGGCCATACGGCCTGGAGCGGGGGCACAGATACGCAGTATTTT. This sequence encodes CSARGHTAWSGGTDTQYF.

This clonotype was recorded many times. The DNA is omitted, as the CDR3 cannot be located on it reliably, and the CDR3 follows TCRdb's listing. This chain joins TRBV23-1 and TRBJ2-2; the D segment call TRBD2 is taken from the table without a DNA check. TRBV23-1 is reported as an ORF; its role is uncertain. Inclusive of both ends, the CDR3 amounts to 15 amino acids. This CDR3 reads CARPGRSATPGSCFF.

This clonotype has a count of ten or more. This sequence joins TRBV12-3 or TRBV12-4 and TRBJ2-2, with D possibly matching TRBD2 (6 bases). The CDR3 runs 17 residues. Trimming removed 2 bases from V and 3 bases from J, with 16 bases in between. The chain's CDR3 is CASSLMFGGVDTGELFF. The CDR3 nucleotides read TGTGCCAGCAGTTTAATGTTTGGCGGGGTCGACACCGGGGAGCTGTTTTTT.

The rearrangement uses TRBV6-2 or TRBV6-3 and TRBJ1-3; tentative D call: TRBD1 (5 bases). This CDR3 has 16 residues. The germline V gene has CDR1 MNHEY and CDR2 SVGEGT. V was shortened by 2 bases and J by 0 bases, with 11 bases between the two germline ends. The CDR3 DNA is TGTGCCAGCAGTTACGGGACGGCTTACTCTGGAAACACCATATATTTT. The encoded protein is CASSYGTAYSGNTIYF.

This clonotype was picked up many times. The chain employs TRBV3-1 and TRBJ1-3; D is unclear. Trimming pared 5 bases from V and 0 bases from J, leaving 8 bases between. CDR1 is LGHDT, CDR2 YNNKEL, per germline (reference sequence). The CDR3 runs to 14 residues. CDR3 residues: CASSRAGSGNTIYF. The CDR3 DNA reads TGTGCCAGCAGCAGGGCCGGCTCTGGAAACACCATATATTTT.

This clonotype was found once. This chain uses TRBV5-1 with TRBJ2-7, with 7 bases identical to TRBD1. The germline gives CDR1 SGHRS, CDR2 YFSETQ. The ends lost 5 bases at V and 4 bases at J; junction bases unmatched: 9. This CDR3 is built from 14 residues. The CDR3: CASRFNTGDYEQYF. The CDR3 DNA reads TGCGCCAGCAGGTTTAATACAGGGGATTACGAGCAGTACTTC.

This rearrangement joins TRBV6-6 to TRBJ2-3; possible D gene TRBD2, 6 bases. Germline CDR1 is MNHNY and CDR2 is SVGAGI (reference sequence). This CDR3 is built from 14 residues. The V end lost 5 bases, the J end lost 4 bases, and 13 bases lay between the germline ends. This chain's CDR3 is CASSSSGGADTQYF. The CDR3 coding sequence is TGTGCCAGCAGTAGTTCCGGAGGGGCAGATACGCAGTATTTT.

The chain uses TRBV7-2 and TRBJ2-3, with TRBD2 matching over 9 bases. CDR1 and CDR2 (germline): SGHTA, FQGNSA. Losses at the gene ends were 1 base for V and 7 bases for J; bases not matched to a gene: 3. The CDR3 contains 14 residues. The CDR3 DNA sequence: TGTGCCAGCAGCTTAGGGCCTAGCGGGAATACGCAGTATTTT. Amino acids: CASSLGPSGNTQYF.

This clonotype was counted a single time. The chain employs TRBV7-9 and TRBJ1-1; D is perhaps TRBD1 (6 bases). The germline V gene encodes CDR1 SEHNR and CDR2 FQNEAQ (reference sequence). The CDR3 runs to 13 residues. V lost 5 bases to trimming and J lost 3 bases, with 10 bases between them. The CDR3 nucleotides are TGTGCCAGCAGCCGCGGACAGTACACTGAAGCTTTCTTT. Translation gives CASSRGQYTEAFF.

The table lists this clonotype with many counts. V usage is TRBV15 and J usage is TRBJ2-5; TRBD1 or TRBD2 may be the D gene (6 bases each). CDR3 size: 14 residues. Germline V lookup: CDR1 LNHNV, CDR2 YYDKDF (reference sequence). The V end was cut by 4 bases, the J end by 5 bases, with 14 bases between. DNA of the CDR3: TGTGCCACCAGCATAACAAGGGGGGCGGAGACCCAGTACTTC. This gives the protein CATSITRGAETQYF.

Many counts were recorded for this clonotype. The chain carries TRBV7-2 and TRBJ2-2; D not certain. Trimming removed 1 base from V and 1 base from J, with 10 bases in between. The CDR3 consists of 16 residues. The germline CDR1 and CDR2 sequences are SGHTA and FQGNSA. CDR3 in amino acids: CASSLDQAWNTGELFF. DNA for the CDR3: TGTGCCAGCAGCTTAGATCAGGCCTGGAACACCGGGGAGCTGTTTTTT. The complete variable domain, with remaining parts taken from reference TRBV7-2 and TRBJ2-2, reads GAGVSQSPSNKVTEKGKDVELRCDPISGHTALYWYRQSLGQGLEFLIYFQGNSAPDKSGLPSDRFSAERTGGSVSTLTIQRTQQEDSAVYLCASSLDQAWNTGELFFGEGSRLTVL.

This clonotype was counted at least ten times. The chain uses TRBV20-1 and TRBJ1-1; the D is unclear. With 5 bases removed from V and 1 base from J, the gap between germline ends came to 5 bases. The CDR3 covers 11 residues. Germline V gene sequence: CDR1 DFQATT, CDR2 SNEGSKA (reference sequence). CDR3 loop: CSAPRNTEAFF. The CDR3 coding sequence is TGCAGTGCTCCAAGGAACACTGAAGCTTTCTTT.

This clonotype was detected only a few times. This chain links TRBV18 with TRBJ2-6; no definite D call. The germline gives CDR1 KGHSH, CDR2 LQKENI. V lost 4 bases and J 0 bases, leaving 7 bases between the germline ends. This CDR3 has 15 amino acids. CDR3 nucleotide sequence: TGTGCCAGCTCACTTAAGATCTCTGGGGCCAACGTCCTGACTTTC. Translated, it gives CASSLKISGANVLTF.